The clone carrying this T cell receptor (beta chain) was found a few times. Its cognate antigen is unknown. The data belong to a study of CD8 T cells in ankylosing spondylitis. Study-level results: In ankylosing spondylitis patients, matched synovial fluid reportedly showed significant enrichment of disease-linked clones.

A single record per CDR3 protein comes from TCRdb applying MiXCR to the 5' RACE reads. The sample contains about 96,000 distinct CDR3 sequences, around 25% of which appear only once. CDR3 length equals 14 residues. Trimming left V 1 base short and J 7 bases short, with 11 bases between. Germline-derived CDR1 and CDR2 are SGHDT and YYEEEE. The chain recombines TRBV5-6 with TRBJ1-4; D is uncertain. This TCR derives from a male donor with ankylosing spondylitis or in good health (not recorded which). Sequencing used blood, either unsorted or a sorted T cell fraction (not recorded which). Written as DNA, the CDR3 is TGTGCCAGCAGCTTGAGTCAGGAGGGTGAAAAACTGTTTTTT. Amino acids: CASSLSQEGEKLFF.